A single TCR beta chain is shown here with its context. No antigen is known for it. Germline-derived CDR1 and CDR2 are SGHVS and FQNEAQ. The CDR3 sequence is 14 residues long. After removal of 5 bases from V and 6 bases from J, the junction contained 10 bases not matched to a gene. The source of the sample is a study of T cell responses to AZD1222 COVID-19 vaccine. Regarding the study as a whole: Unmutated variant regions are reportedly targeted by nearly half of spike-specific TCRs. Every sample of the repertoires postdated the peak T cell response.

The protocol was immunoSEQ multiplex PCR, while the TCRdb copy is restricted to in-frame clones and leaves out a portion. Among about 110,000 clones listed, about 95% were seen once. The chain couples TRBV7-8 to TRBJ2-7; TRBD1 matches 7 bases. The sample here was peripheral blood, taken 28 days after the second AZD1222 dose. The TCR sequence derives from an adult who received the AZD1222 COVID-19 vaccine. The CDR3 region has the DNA TGTGCCAGCAGCAAGACAGGGAAAGTTGGCGAGCAGTACTTC. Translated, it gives CASSKTGKVGEQYF.